This is a list of T cell receptor beta chains from one sample in a study of CD8 T cells in Susac syndrome. TCRdb passed the immunoSEQ multiplex PCR reads through MiXCR, listing each CDR3 protein once. This sample has around 170,000 distinct CDR3 sequences; 90% to 95% occur once, and the top ten carry about 0.15%. What was sequenced was CD8+ T cells from PBMCs. These receptor sequences come from a human donor with multiple sclerosis. The CDR3 runs from the conserved cysteine through the conserved F or W.

cdr3_length v_call cdr3_aa
16 TRBV28 CASSPSAGVGPDTQYF
13 TRBV25-1 CASSEGNLREQYF
14 TRBV9 CASSGRDTFYEQYF
9 TRBV30 CAWKHEQFF
13 TRBV3-1 CASSLTAGRTQYF
13 TRBV29-1 CSVFTAGNTEAFF
12 TRBV20-1 CSARALVGEQYF
11 TRBV27 CASWTGVGYTF
14 TRBV30 CAWSDGVGGQPQHF
15 TRBV3-1 CASSQGTSGIYEQYF
14 TRBV7-9 CASSSRDTNNEQFF
17 TRBV21-1 CASSKVSGEEAKNIQYF
18 TRBV19 CALTPLPGQIPSSYGYTF
13 TRBV4-2 CASSHPEGVGQFF
15 TRBV3-1 CASSPSTGSGYEQYF
14 TRBV5-6 CASSSALTGAEAFF
13 TRBV20-1 CSARVADNQPQHF
13 TRBV12-3/TRBV12-4 CASSDTGYNEQFF
14 TRBV15 CATSRGQGINEQLF
14 TRBV6-5 CASSYLGQGTEAFF
14 TRBV24-1 CATSDPDRADTQYF
17 TRBV13 CASSLAPGSSYNSPLHF
14 TRBV2 CASSGPGVAHEQYF
11 TRBV20-1 CSAAGGDTQYF
12 TRBV2 CASNRDYYEQYF
14 TRBV27 CASSLGDGSYEQYF
11 TRBV29-1 CSVGQGTEQYF
16 TRBV11-2 CASSPWDRDYTDTQYF
14 TRBV20-1 CSARDPDIRNEQYF
15 TRBV20-1 CSARDGGRFLQTQYF
13 TRBV29-1 CSVEYGSNQPQHF
17 TRBV15 CATSSSSDSIAKNIQYF
18 TRBV20-1 CSARPGLAGLTPANEQFF
14 TRBV7-9 CASSPTRGGNEQYF
14 TRBV20-1 CSAHFSHGSYEQYF
14 TRBV25-1 CASSSGTESYEQYF
16 TRBV9 CASSVVVSGRFNEQFF
16 TRBV4-2 CASSGTSGLSYNEQFF
13 TRBV5-6 CASSGGTTMRQYF
17 TRBV18 CASSPQELAGITDTQYF
15 TRBV15 CATSRENGRGDGYTF
12 TRBV7-9 CAVQGGTGELFF
11 TRBV12-3/TRBV12-4 CASSPSTRQFF
19 TRBV15 CATRDAVHLSLGSYNEQFF
9 TRBV20-1 CSATAEQFF
15 TRBV27 CASSDTDRPPGEQYF
15 TRBV20-1 CSASKSGTGPHEQYF
11 TRBV2 CASMDEETQYF
14 TRBV9 CASSGSGAPYEQYF
13 TRBV12-3/TRBV12-4 CASSSNLGDTQYF
14 TRBV9 CASSPDGLLYGYTF
12 TRBV12-5 CASAIGSYEQYF